These T cell receptor beta chains were read from a single sample in a study of PD-1 blockade in mismatch repair-deficient tumors. Clones were read by immunoSEQ multiplex PCR, and TCRdb kept only the in-frame ones, dropping some. The sample holds 40,000 or so clones; 75% to 90% are singletons and the top ten take around 0.99%. The source material was PBMCs, sampled approximately 9 months after starting pembrolizumab. The receptors originated from an adult with mismatch repair-deficient cancer. Both conserved end residues are part of each CDR3. The D gene is left open where the match is weak. Size tells how often a clone was seen (once, few, many) or the class of an expanded clone, and some rows leave it out.

j_call: TRBJ1-2; clone_size: once; v_call: TRBV5-1; d_call: -; cdr3_length: 15; cdr3_nt: TGCGCCAGCAGCCCTGGGAGCCCAATCAACTATGGCTACACCTTC; cdr3_aa: CASSPGSPINYGYTF
j_call: TRBJ2-7; clone_size: few; v_call: TRBV28; d_call: -; cdr3_length: 11; cdr3_nt: TGTGCCAGCAGTTTTTCGTACGAGCAGTACTTC; cdr3_aa: CASSFSYEQYF
j_call: TRBJ2-5; clone_size: -; v_call: TRBV9; d_call: TRBD1; cdr3_length: 15; cdr3_nt: TGTGCCAGCAGCACCGCCGGGACAGCTGGGGAGACCCAGTACTTC; cdr3_aa: CASSTAGTAGETQYF
j_call: TRBJ1-1; clone_size: -; v_call: TRBV29-1; d_call: -; cdr3_length: 12; cdr3_nt: TGCCCTGAGTGGGGGGAGGGTACTGAAGCTTTCTTT; cdr3_aa: CPEWGEGTEAFF
j_call: TRBJ1-4; clone_size: -; v_call: TRBV27; d_call: -; cdr3_length: 15; cdr3_nt: TGTGCCAGCAGTTTATTTTCTGGCCCTAATGAAAAACTGTTTTTT; cdr3_aa: CASSLFSGPNEKLFF
j_call: TRBJ2-3; clone_size: -; v_call: TRBV13; d_call: TRBD2; cdr3_length: 16; cdr3_nt: TGTGCCAGCAGCTTAGTTGATCTAGCGGGATGGAATACGCAGTATTTT; cdr3_aa: CASSLVDLAGWNTQYF
j_call: TRBJ2-3; clone_size: -; v_call: TRBV19; d_call: TRBD2; cdr3_length: 16; cdr3_nt: TGTGCCAGTAGTACCGGACTAGCGGGGGGCACAGATACGCAGTATTTT; cdr3_aa: CASSTGLAGGTDTQYF
j_call: TRBJ1-1; clone_size: -; v_call: TRBV6-5; d_call: TRBD1; cdr3_length: 15; cdr3_nt: TGTGCCAGCAGTTACTCGAGACAGGGGGACACTGAAGCTTTCTTT; cdr3_aa: CASSYSRQGDTEAFF
j_call: TRBJ1-4; clone_size: -; v_call: TRBV5-4; d_call: -; cdr3_length: 17; cdr3_nt: TGTGCCAGCAGCAAAAAGACAGGTTTGCTGGCTAATGAAAAACTGTTTTTT; cdr3_aa: CASSKKTGLLANEKLFF
j_call: TRBJ2-7; clone_size: few; v_call: TRBV5-1; d_call: -; cdr3_length: 18; cdr3_nt: TGCGCCAGCAGCTTGGCCCCCGGCCGGGACACCAACTCCTACGAGCAGTACTTC; cdr3_aa: CASSLAPGRDTNSYEQYF
j_call: TRBJ1-5; clone_size: -; v_call: TRBV4-1; d_call: TRBD1; cdr3_length: 17; cdr3_nt: TGCGCCAGCAGCCAAGAAGGAGTGGGACAGGGGAATCAGCCCCAGCATTTT; cdr3_aa: CASSQEGVGQGNQPQHF
j_call: TRBJ2-1; clone_size: -; v_call: TRBV19; d_call: TRBD2; cdr3_length: 16; cdr3_nt: TGTGCCAGTAGTACGGGGGAGGGCCGGGGACGCGATGAGCAGTTCTTC; cdr3_aa: CASSTGEGRGRDEQFF
j_call: TRBJ2-1; clone_size: -; v_call: TRBV10-2; d_call: -; cdr3_length: 16; cdr3_nt: TGCGCCAGCAGTGAGGAGAGGCGGGCCGGTAACAATGAGCAGTTCTTC; cdr3_aa: CASSEERRAGNNEQFF
j_call: TRBJ2-7; clone_size: -; v_call: TRBV13; d_call: TRBD1; cdr3_length: 17; cdr3_nt: TGTGCCAGCAGCAAACCCCTCGTAGGGACAGGGGTCGGGGAGCAGTACTTC; cdr3_aa: CASSKPLVGTGVGEQYF
j_call: TRBJ2-5; clone_size: -; v_call: TRBV6-5; d_call: -; cdr3_length: 13; cdr3_nt: TGTGCCAGCAGTTACGGAGTCGAAGAGACCCAGTACTTC; cdr3_aa: CASSYGVEETQYF
j_call: TRBJ2-1; clone_size: -; v_call: TRBV21-1; d_call: -; cdr3_length: 12; cdr3_nt: TGTGCCAGCAGCAAAGGAGCGTGTGAGCAGTTCTTC; cdr3_aa: CASSKGACEQFF
j_call: TRBJ2-3; clone_size: -; v_call: TRBV6-1; d_call: -; cdr3_length: 13; cdr3_nt: TGTGCCAGCAGGGAGACAGGCACAGATACGCAGTATTTT; cdr3_aa: CASRETGTDTQYF
j_call: TRBJ1-1; clone_size: -; v_call: TRBV7-9; d_call: -; cdr3_length: 14; cdr3_nt: TGTGCCAGCAGCTTAGGGGAAGGGGTCACTGAAGCTTTCTTT; cdr3_aa: CASSLGEGVTEAFF
j_call: TRBJ1-2; clone_size: -; v_call: TRBV28; d_call: -; cdr3_length: 13; cdr3_nt: TGTGCCAGCAGCAACAGGGCTAGGGATGGCTACACCTTC; cdr3_aa: CASSNRARDGYTF
j_call: TRBJ2-3; clone_size: -; v_call: TRBV9; d_call: -; cdr3_length: 14; cdr3_nt: TGTGCCAGCAGCGTAGCAGGGGCGTTCGATACGCAGTATTTT; cdr3_aa: CASSVAGAFDTQYF
j_call: TRBJ2-7; clone_size: few; v_call: TRBV6-1; d_call: TRBD1; cdr3_length: 14; cdr3_nt: TGTGCCAGCAGTACCGGGACAGACGTCAACGAGCAGTACTTC; cdr3_aa: CASSTGTDVNEQYF
j_call: TRBJ2-1; clone_size: once; v_call: TRBV28; d_call: TRBD1; cdr3_length: 12; cdr3_nt: TGTGCCAGCCATGACAGGGGATGGGAGCAGTTCTTC; cdr3_aa: CASHDRGWEQFF
j_call: TRBJ1-1; clone_size: -; v_call: TRBV28; d_call: -; cdr3_length: 14; cdr3_nt: TGTGCCAGCAGTTTAGGGGCAGGGAACACTGAAGCTTTCTTT; cdr3_aa: CASSLGAGNTEAFF
j_call: TRBJ2-2; clone_size: -; v_call: TRBV7-3; d_call: TRBD2; cdr3_length: 17; cdr3_nt: TGTGCCAGCAGCTTACCCTACTCGGGAGGGAACACCGGGGAGCTGTTTTTT; cdr3_aa: CASSLPYSGGNTGELFF
j_call: TRBJ2-3; clone_size: -; v_call: TRBV6-5; d_call: -; cdr3_length: 16; cdr3_nt: TGTGCCAGCAGTTACGACGGGACAAAAAACACAGATACGCAGTATTTT; cdr3_aa: CASSYDGTKNTDTQYF
j_call: TRBJ2-1; clone_size: -; v_call: TRBV28; d_call: TRBD2; cdr3_length: 21; cdr3_nt: TGTGCCAGCAGTTCCTTACTAGCGGGAGGGAAATCGTTTAGCTCCTACAATGAGCAGTTCTTC; cdr3_aa: CASSSLLAGGKSFSSYNEQFF
j_call: TRBJ1-4; clone_size: -; v_call: TRBV11-2; d_call: -; cdr3_length: 15; cdr3_nt: TGTGCCAGCAGCCCCTGGACAGTAACTAATGAAAAACTGTTTTTT; cdr3_aa: CASSPWTVTNEKLFF
j_call: TRBJ2-3; clone_size: -; v_call: TRBV7-3; d_call: -; cdr3_length: 15; cdr3_nt: TGTGCCAGCAGCCATACAGCTACCAGCACAGATACGCAGTATTTT; cdr3_aa: CASSHTATSTDTQYF
j_call: TRBJ2-3; clone_size: -; v_call: TRBV4-2; d_call: TRBD2; cdr3_length: 19; cdr3_nt: TGTGCCAGCAGCCAAGGAGTCTATAGGACCGGGAGGACCACAGATACGCAGTATTTT; cdr3_aa: CASSQGVYRTGRTTDTQYF
j_call: TRBJ1-1; clone_size: once; v_call: TRBV9; d_call: -; cdr3_length: 13; cdr3_nt: TGTGCCAGCAGCGTAAGCGGGAACACTGAAGCTTTCTTT; cdr3_aa: CASSVSGNTEAFF
j_call: TRBJ2-7; clone_size: -; v_call: TRBV28; d_call: -; cdr3_length: 15; cdr3_nt: TGTGCCAGCAGTTTAATTTCGACTTCGTCGTACGAGCAGTACTTC; cdr3_aa: CASSLISTSSYEQYF
j_call: TRBJ1-2; clone_size: once; v_call: TRBV27; d_call: -; cdr3_length: 15; cdr3_nt: TGTGCCAGCAGTTTAGCGCTGGGGCAACTCTATGGCTACACCTTC; cdr3_aa: CASSLALGQLYGYTF
j_call: TRBJ2-4; clone_size: -; v_call: TRBV4-1; d_call: TRBD1; cdr3_length: 15; cdr3_nt: TGCGCCAGCAGCCAACCAGGACAGGGACGGAACATTCAGTACTTC; cdr3_aa: CASSQPGQGRNIQYF
j_call: TRBJ2-3; clone_size: -; v_call: TRBV18; d_call: -; cdr3_length: 18; cdr3_nt: TGTGCCAGCTCACCACTACCGGGAACCCCTACTAGCACAGATACGCAGTATTTT; cdr3_aa: CASSPLPGTPTSTDTQYF
j_call: TRBJ2-3; clone_size: -; v_call: TRBV29-1; d_call: -; cdr3_length: 14; cdr3_nt: TGCAGCGTTGCGGGGGGCAGGGGCGCGGATACGCAGTATTTT; cdr3_aa: CSVAGGRGADTQYF
j_call: TRBJ1-4; clone_size: -; v_call: TRBV7-9; d_call: -; cdr3_length: 14; cdr3_nt: TGTGCCAGCAGCCCTACTGGGGGGGCCGTAAAACTGTTTTTT; cdr3_aa: CASSPTGGAVKLFF
j_call: TRBJ2-1; clone_size: -; v_call: TRBV15; d_call: TRBD2; cdr3_length: 16; cdr3_nt: TGTGCCACCAGGATATTAGCTAGCGGAACCTACAATGAGCAGTTCTTC; cdr3_aa: CATRILASGTYNEQFF
j_call: TRBJ2-3; clone_size: once; v_call: TRBV7-8; d_call: -; cdr3_length: 13; cdr3_nt: TGTGCCAGCAGCTCGAGGGTCGCAGATACGCAGTATTTT; cdr3_aa: CASSSRVADTQYF
j_call: TRBJ2-1; clone_size: -; v_call: TRBV2; d_call: TRBD2; cdr3_length: 16; cdr3_nt: TGTGCCAGCAGCCGCACCGGGACTAGCGGGAGGCACGAGCAGTTCTTC; cdr3_aa: CASSRTGTSGRHEQFF
j_call: TRBJ2-6; clone_size: -; v_call: TRBV2; d_call: -; cdr3_length: 14; cdr3_nt: TGTGCCAGCAACCTACTTTCTGGGGCCAACGTCCTGACTTTC; cdr3_aa: CASNLLSGANVLTF
j_call: TRBJ2-7; clone_size: -; v_call: TRBV7-2; d_call: -; cdr3_length: 15; cdr3_nt: TGTGCCAGCAGCCATAGTTACGCGGGATACGACGAGCAGTACTTC; cdr3_aa: CASSHSYAGYDEQYF
j_call: TRBJ2-7; clone_size: -; v_call: TRBV7-2; d_call: -; cdr3_length: 15; cdr3_nt: TGTGCCAGCAGCTTAGCGATCCGAGGGTCCTACGAGCAGTACTTC; cdr3_aa: CASSLAIRGSYEQYF
j_call: TRBJ2-1; clone_size: -; v_call: TRBV5-6; d_call: TRBD2; cdr3_length: 15; cdr3_nt: TGTGCCAGCAGCCGGGACTACCTTATTTACAATGAGCAGTTCTTC; cdr3_aa: CASSRDYLIYNEQFF
j_call: TRBJ2-1; clone_size: -; v_call: TRBV4-2; d_call: TRBD2; cdr3_length: 16; cdr3_nt: TGTGCCAGCAGCCATCGGACTAGCGGGAGTGAGAATGAGCAGTTCTTC; cdr3_aa: CASSHRTSGSENEQFF